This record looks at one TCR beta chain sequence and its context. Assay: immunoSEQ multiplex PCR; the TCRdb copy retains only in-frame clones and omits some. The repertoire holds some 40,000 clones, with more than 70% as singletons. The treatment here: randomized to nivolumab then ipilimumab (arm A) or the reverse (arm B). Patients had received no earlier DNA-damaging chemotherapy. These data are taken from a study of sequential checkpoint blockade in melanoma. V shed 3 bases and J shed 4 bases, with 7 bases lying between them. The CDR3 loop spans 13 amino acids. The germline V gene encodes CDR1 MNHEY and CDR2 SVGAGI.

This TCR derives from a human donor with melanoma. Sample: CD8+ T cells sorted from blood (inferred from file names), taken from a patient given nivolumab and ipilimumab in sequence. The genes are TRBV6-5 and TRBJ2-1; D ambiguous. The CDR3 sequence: CASSYAGYNEQFF. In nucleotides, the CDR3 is TGTGCCAGCAGTTATGCCGGTTACAATGAGCAGTTCTTC.